A selection of T cell receptor beta chains follows, all from one sample in a study of OX40 agonist ivuxolimab in advanced cancers. Profiling relied on immunoSEQ multiplex PCR, and the TCRdb table lists in-frame clones only, not all of them. The repertoire holds approximately 59,000 clones, about 81% seen once, with 0.75% to 0.8% in the top ten. The sample consisted of CD4+ or CD8+ T cells sorted from blood, taken in a trial of the OX40 agonist ivuxolimab. The receptors were gathered from an adult with an advanced solid tumor such as melanoma, head and neck, liver or kidney cancer. Both conserved end residues are part of each CDR3. A D gene is named only where the DNA matches it firmly. For some rows the clone size is stated as once, few or many, or as a class when expanded; others skip it.

J gene	V gene	D gene	clone size	CDR3 DNA	CDR3 protein
TRBJ1-2	TRBV14	-	-	TGTGCCAGCAGCCAAGATCTAGCGGGGATCTATGGCTACACCTTC	CASSQDLAGIYGYTF
TRBJ2-2	TRBV15	-	once	TGTGCCACCACCGATGGTGGGGCTAGGGTCACCGGGGAGCTGTTTTTT	CATTDGGARVTGELFF
TRBJ2-7	TRBV19	TRBD1	-	TGTGCCAGTAGCTTTCCGGGACAGACCTACGAGCAGTACTTC	CASSFPGQTYEQYF
TRBJ2-2	TRBV7-9	-	-	TGTGCCAGCAGCTCGGACACAGCCACCGGGGAGCTGTTTTTT	CASSSDTATGELFF
TRBJ1-1	TRBV9	-	-	TGTGCCAGCAGCGTAGGTCTACAGGGTTTGAAAGACACTGAAGCTTTCTTT	CASSVGLQGLKDTEAFF
TRBJ2-5	TRBV6-1	-	-	TGTGCCAGCAGTCCCGGCGGCTCAGGGGCAAAGACCCAGTACTTC	CASSPGGSGAKTQYF
TRBJ2-1	TRBV10-3	TRBD1	few	TGTGCCATCAGTGAGTCCGGGACAGGGTTGATAGATGAGCAGTTCTTC	CAISESGTGLIDEQFF
TRBJ2-3	TRBV10-1	TRBD2	-	TGCGCCAGCAGTGATCGCGGGGGGTTCACAGATACGCAGTATTTT	CASSDRGGFTDTQYF
TRBJ1-2	TRBV5-1	TRBD1	-	TGCGCCAGCAGCCCAGACAGGGGGCGACCAAACTATGGCTACACCTTC	CASSPDRGRPNYGYTF
TRBJ2-7	TRBV2	-	-	TGTGCCAGCAGAGTAAAGGAGCAGTACTTC	CASRVKEQYF
TRBJ1-1	TRBV18	-	-	TGTGCCAGCCTCAGGGACGGAATGAACACTGAAGCTTTCTTT	CASLRDGMNTEAFF
TRBJ1-3	TRBV28	TRBD1	-	TGTGCCAGCAGCGTACAGGGGACTGGAAACACCATATATTTT	CASSVQGTGNTIYF
TRBJ2-3	TRBV25-1	-	-	TGTGCCAGCAGTGATGGAGGCACAGATACGCAGTATTTT	CASSDGGTDTQYF
TRBJ2-1	TRBV7-2	-	-	TGTGCCAGCAGCTTAGTAGTGGGTGAGCAGTTCTTC	CASSLVVGEQFF
TRBJ2-7	TRBV2	TRBD2	once	TGTGCCAGCAGGATACGACTAGCCTCTCCCGAGCAGTACTTC	CASRIRLASPEQYF
TRBJ1-2	TRBV4-1	-	-	TGCGCCAGCAGCCAAGATCCGGCGGGGCATGGCTACACCTTC	CASSQDPAGHGYTF
TRBJ2-6	TRBV7-9	-	-	TGTGCCAGCAGCCCTGTAGACACTTCTGGGGCCAACGTCCTGACTTTC	CASSPVDTSGANVLTF
TRBJ1-1	TRBV7-3	-	few	TGTGCCAGCAGCCTCTTTAGGACGGGCGGAGGGACTGAAGCTTTCTTT	CASSLFRTGGGTEAFF
TRBJ1-3	TRBV5-6	-	-	TGTGCCAGCAGCTTCCCAGCGGCTGGAAACACCATATATTTT	CASSFPAAGNTIYF
TRBJ1-5	TRBV19	TRBD1	-	TGTGCCAGTAGTAGCCCCGGACAGGAGGTATGGGGTCAGCCCCAGCATTTT	CASSSPGQEVWGQPQHF
TRBJ2-5	TRBV5-1	-	-	TGCGCCAGCAGTTGGGCGGGAAACTTCCAAGAGACCCAGTACTTC	CASSWAGNFQETQYF
TRBJ1-2	TRBV18	-	-	TGTGCCAGCTCACGGGACCCGATACGCTATGGCTACACCTTC	CASSRDPIRYGYTF
TRBJ1-2	TRBV2	-	-	TGTGCCAGCACCCCCACACTGTCTAACTATGGCTACACCTTC	CASTPTLSNYGYTF
TRBJ1-2	TRBV6-5	TRBD1	-	TGTGCCAGCATCCGACAGGGTTCAGACTATGGCTACACCTTC	CASIRQGSDYGYTF
TRBJ2-2	TRBV7-9	-	-	TGTGCCAGCAGTTTGACGGCCCGAAACACCGGGGAGCTGTTTTTT	CASSLTARNTGELFF
TRBJ2-1	TRBV6-1	TRBD2	-	TGTGCCAGCACTATGCTAGCGGGGGGGTTCAATGAGCAGTTCTTC	CASTMLAGGFNEQFF
TRBJ2-7	TRBV5-1	TRBD1	-	TGTGCCAGCAGCTTGGGGACAGTATACGAGCAGTACTTC	CASSLGTVYEQYF
TRBJ2-3	TRBV2	-	-	TGTGCCAGCAGCGAGTGGTGGAGCACAGATACGCAGTATTTT	CASSEWWSTDTQYF
TRBJ2-7	TRBV11-2	-	few	TGTGCCAGCAGCCCGTATAGGGGTTACGAGCAGTACTTC	CASSPYRGYEQYF
TRBJ2-3	TRBV11-1	TRBD1	-	TGTGCCAGCAGCCCCCAGGGGGCAGATACGCAGTATTTT	CASSPQGADTQYF
TRBJ2-1	TRBV5-6	-	-	TGTGCCAGCAGCACCGACGGTGGGACGAGAAACAATGAGCAGTTCTTC	CASSTDGGTRNNEQFF
TRBJ1-1	TRBV6-6	-	-	TGTGCCAGCAGTTACCTGAGCATGAACACTGAAGCTTTCTTT	CASSYLSMNTEAFF
TRBJ1-5	TRBV19	-	-	TGTGCCAGCGGGGGGCGACCCGGTCAGCCCCAGCATTTT	CASGGRPGQPQHF
TRBJ2-6	TRBV29-1	-	-	TGCAGCGTTGCCCGCGGCTCTGGGGCCAACGTCCTGACTTTC	CSVARGSGANVLTF
TRBJ1-2	TRBV7-9	-	-	TGTGCCAGCAGCATCATCTCGGTGAACTATGGCTACACCTTC	CASSIISVNYGYTF
TRBJ2-4	TRBV11-2	-	-	TGTGCCAGCAGCTTAGGACCACAGGGTTTAGCCAAAAACATTCAGTACTTC	CASSLGPQGLAKNIQYF
TRBJ2-7	TRBV5-4	TRBD1	-	TGTGCCAGCAGCTTGGCGTTTAGACAGGGGGGTTTTGAGCAGTACTTC	CASSLAFRQGGFEQYF